The source of this TCR beta chain is a study of early T cells in non-severe SARS-CoV-2 infection. This clonotype was seen a few times. Separate cDNA molecules each had unique molecular identifiers attached to them. Using its own MiXCR run on the 5' RACE reads, TCRdb lists one record per CDR3 protein. Here the sample spans approximately 120,000 distinct CDR3 sequences, about 16% being singletons. From germline, CDR1 is SGHAT and CDR2 FQNNGV. The CDR3 is made up of 14 amino acids. The ends were cut back, 5 bases at V and 5 bases at J, with 15 bases in the middle. The receptor was derived from an adult who was a healthcare worker with PCR-confirmed SARS-CoV-2 infection or an uninfected control (not recorded which). The chain recombines TRBV11-2 with TRBJ2-5, with D tentatively TRBD1 or TRBD2 (5 bases each). Sequenced sample: whole blood. Here the CDR3 reads CASSVSGTAETQYF. The CDR3 DNA sequence: TGTGCCAGCAGCGTATCCGGGACGGCTGAGACCCAGTACTTC.